The rows below give T cell receptor beta chains drawn from one sample of a study of shared clonotypes between healthy human individuals. TCRdb's table, derived via immunoSEQ multiplex PCR, lists solely in-frame clones and lacks some. Seen here are a few million clones, around 90% observed once, and the top ten hold over 0.12%. Sequenced sample: naive CD4+ T cells sorted from blood. The receptor source for this set is a young man in good health. CDR3s leave out the opening cysteine and the closing phenylalanine or tryptophan. The D gene is left open where the match is weak.

D,J,V,CDR3
.,TRBJ2-7,TRBV18,ASSPPPPLYEQY
TRBD1,TRBJ1-1,TRBV5-1,ASSLRDRGTEAF
TRBD2,TRBJ2-1,TRBV2,ASNEVAGDYEQF
.,TRBJ1-2,TRBV27,ASSLYGQGDGYT
.,TRBJ2-4,TRBV9,ASSVEGEGKNIQY
.,TRBJ2-1,TRBV5-1,ASSLEESSYNEQF
.,TRBJ1-2,TRBV5-4,ASSLAQANYGYT
TRBD2,TRBJ2-3,TRBV27,ASSSGLAGAGADTQY
.,TRBJ1-6,TRBV19,ASSLVDNSPLH
.,TRBJ1-1,TRBV7-8,ASSPMTGGAF
TRBD1,TRBJ1-1,TRBV2,ASSVGDRFILNTEAF
.,TRBJ1-1,TRBV15,ATSREQQGWTEAF
.,TRBJ2-3,TRBV2,ASSDLAGNTQY
TRBD1,TRBJ1-3,TRBV10-3,AISESRQGNSGNTIY
.,TRBJ2-3,TRBV19,ARPLGGAISPDTQY
.,TRBJ1-1,TRBV2,ASVGEVNTEAF
.,TRBJ2-7,TRBV10-1,ASSGAGREQY
TRBD2,TRBJ2-7,TRBV7-2,ASSLTPGTRAYEQY
TRBD1,TRBJ2-7,TRBV7-9,ASSTGVPEQY
.,TRBJ2-3,TRBV19,ASSPLSDSDTQY
.,TRBJ2-1,TRBV5-1,ASSFQSTGQQF
TRBD1,TRBJ2-7,TRBV4-1,ASSPATRDRDYEQY
.,TRBJ1-1,TRBV6-1,ASSEQGQITEAF
.,TRBJ2-1,TRBV5-1,ASSPDGYNEQF
TRBD1,TRBJ2-7,TRBV5-6,ASSPLGTAYEQY
.,TRBJ2-5,TRBV18,ASSPPVSQETQY
.,TRBJ1-5,TRBV7-8,ASSLEEAGVWPQH
TRBD1,TRBJ1-1,TRBV10-3,ATTTGVNTEAF
TRBD2,TRBJ2-4,TRBV5-4,ASSFVAGGSGNIQY
TRBD1,TRBJ1-5,TRBV6-1,ASSDPDRVVSNQPQH
.,TRBJ1-4,TRBV30,AWSDSGPPGKLF
.,TRBJ2-7,TRBV15,ATSRGEGKEEQY
.,TRBJ2-4,TRBV15,ATRAEGLAKNIQY
.,TRBJ1-3,TRBV6-6,ASSSMRNTIY
.,TRBJ1-5,TRBV9,ASSVAWAQPQH
.,TRBJ1-5,TRBV28,ASRWSFVSLSGGQPQH
.,TRBJ1-4,TRBV21-1,ASSQERETETYSEKLF
TRBD1,TRBJ2-7,TRBV5-1,ASSPGTGNYEQY
.,TRBJ1-5,TRBV7-6,ASSLNTNQPQH
.,TRBJ2-7,TRBV11-2,ASSPRGRDRLRSYEQY
.,TRBJ2-1,TRBV6-1,ASRRQGSYNEQF